This is a list of T cell receptor beta chains from one sample in a study of cytomegalovirus exposure and HLA in healthy donors. Repertoires were generated with immunoSEQ multiplex PCR, while TCRdb's copy carries only in-frame clones and drops some. The sample lists more than 100,000 clones, roughly 79% occurring once. The sequenced sample consisted of PBMCs. These receptors were taken from a woman aged 40-49 years in good health and CMV-seronegative. Each CDR3 is given with its conserved first and last residue. Fields, in order: J gene, V gene, D gene, clone size, CDR3 length, CDR3 DNA, CDR3 protein. D genes are given only for firm matches. Rows may omit the clone size; those that give it use once, few, many or a size class.

J gene: TRBJ1-3
V gene: TRBV19
D gene: -
clone size: -
CDR3 length: 16
CDR3 DNA: TGTGCCAGTAGTATGAAACAGCCTGACTCTGGAAACACCATATATTTT
CDR3 protein: CASSMKQPDSGNTIYF

J gene: TRBJ1-3
V gene: TRBV27
D gene: TRBD1
clone size: once
CDR3 length: 15
CDR3 DNA: TGTGCCAGCAGAATAACCGGGACAGGGGCGGACACCATATATTTT
CDR3 protein: CASRITGTGADTIYF

J gene: TRBJ1-2
V gene: TRBV7-2
D gene: -
clone size: -
CDR3 length: 15
CDR3 DNA: TGTGCCAGCAGCTTAATGGGGGGGGTCGATAGGGGCTACACCTTC
CDR3 protein: CASSLMGGVDRGYTF

J gene: TRBJ1-6
V gene: TRBV19
D gene: TRBD1
clone size: -
CDR3 length: 14
CDR3 DNA: TGTGCCAGTAGGGGACAGGCGTTAAATTCACCCCTCCACTTT
CDR3 protein: CASRGQALNSPLHF

J gene: TRBJ1-1
V gene: TRBV4-2
D gene: -
clone size: few
CDR3 length: 14
CDR3 DNA: TGTGCCAGCAGCCCACCCAGACCGGGCGGGGAGGCTTTCTTT
CDR3 protein: CASSPPRPGGEAFF

J gene: TRBJ2-7
V gene: TRBV10-3
D gene: -
clone size: few
CDR3 length: 14
CDR3 DNA: TGTGCCATCAGTGACAGGGGGGAGACCTACGAGCAGTACTTC
CDR3 protein: CAISDRGETYEQYF

J gene: TRBJ2-3
V gene: TRBV2
D gene: TRBD1
clone size: -
CDR3 length: 16
CDR3 DNA: TGTGCCAGTCCCGGGACAGGTTCTCTGGGGGCAGATACGCAGTATTTT
CDR3 protein: CASPGTGSLGADTQYF

J gene: TRBJ1-1
V gene: TRBV28
D gene: TRBD1
clone size: few
CDR3 length: 14
CDR3 DNA: TGTGCCAGCGGGGCCAGGGACAGGGGGCGGGTAGCTTTCTTT
CDR3 protein: CASGARDRGRVAFF

J gene: TRBJ2-5
V gene: TRBV28
D gene: TRBD2
clone size: -
CDR3 length: 16
CDR3 DNA: TGTGCCAGCAGAATAACTAGCGGGGGGGTTTCAGAGACCCAGTACTTC
CDR3 protein: CASRITSGGVSETQYF

J gene: TRBJ1-2
V gene: TRBV4-3
D gene: -
clone size: -
CDR3 length: 16
CDR3 DNA: TGCGCCAGCAGCCAAGTTCCGGGGACACCTAACTATGGCTACACCTTC
CDR3 protein: CASSQVPGTPNYGYTF

J gene: TRBJ1-2
V gene: TRBV28
D gene: -
clone size: once
CDR3 length: 14
CDR3 DNA: TGTGCCAGCAGTTTAGCTCTGGGGAGCTATGGCTACACCTTC
CDR3 protein: CASSLALGSYGYTF

J gene: TRBJ1-1
V gene: TRBV6-6
D gene: TRBD1
clone size: many
CDR3 length: 15
CDR3 DNA: TGTGCCAGCAGAACTTCACAGGGGGAGTTCACTGAAGCTTTCTTT
CDR3 protein: CASRTSQGEFTEAFF

J gene: TRBJ1-4
V gene: TRBV7-2
D gene: -
clone size: -
CDR3 length: 17
CDR3 DNA: TGTGCCAGCAGCTTAGAAACAGGGCCGAGAAGGGGTGAAAAACTGTTTTTT
CDR3 protein: CASSLETGPRRGEKLFF

J gene: TRBJ2-7
V gene: TRBV5-6
D gene: -
clone size: -
CDR3 length: 16
CDR3 DNA: TGTGCCAGCAGCTTGGGGGTGGGTCTAGGCACCTACGAGCAGTACTTC
CDR3 protein: CASSLGVGLGTYEQYF